What follows are 32 T cell receptor beta chains derived from one specimen sequenced in a study of identical twins. TCRdb independently ran MiXCR on the 5' RACE reads; one entry per CDR3 protein. This table has approximately 670,000 distinct CDR3 sequences, 5.5% to 6.5% appearing once. The sequenced sample was naive T cells sorted from blood. The receptors were sampled from a man aged 18 to 35 in good health.

V gene TRBV20-1 combines with J gene TRBJ2-1, with 14 bases that match TRBD2. V was clipped by 5 bases and J by 6 bases; unmatched bases: 12. Looked up from germline, CDR1 is DFQATT and CDR2 is SNEGSKA (reference sequence). The CDR3 runs 17 residues. The CDR3 nucleotides read TGCAGTGCTTTAACCGGGACTAGCGGGAGTAGTTTCAATGAGCAGTTCTTC. Encoded protein: CSALTGTSGSSFNEQFF.

At least ten counts were recorded for this clonotype. The chain uses TRBV29-1 and TRBJ2-1; maybe TRBD1 (6 bases). Germline-derived CDR1 and CDR2 are SQVTM and ANQGSEA. V lost 6 bases to trimming and J lost 9 bases, with 12 bases between them. This CDR3 is 11 amino acids long. The CDR3 loop is CSVTGKSEQFF. CDR3 nucleotide sequence: TGCAGCGTCACAGGGAAGAGTGAGCAGTTCTTC.

This clonotype was counted at least ten times. V gene TRBV3-1 combines with J gene TRBJ1-1, with D perhaps TRBD1 (5 bases). CDR1 is LGHDT, CDR2 YNNKEL, per germline (reference sequence). Trimming removed 1 base from V and 12 bases from J, with 18 bases in between. This CDR3 contains 14 residues. CDR3 nucleotide sequence: TGTGCCAGCAGCCAAGTCGTTGGCAGGGTCATGACTTTCTTT. Protein: CASSQVVGRVMTFF.

This clonotype was detected ten times or more. The chain joins TRBV7-9 to TRBJ2-7, with a weak D call TRBD1 (6 bases). CDR1 is SEHNR and CDR2 is FQNEAQ in the germline V gene (reference sequence). CDR3 size: 12 residues. Deletions cut 7 bases from V and 3 bases from J, with 10 bases between. CDR3 in amino acids: CASKQGDYEQYF. The CDR3 nucleotides read TGTGCCAGCAAACAGGGAGACTACGAGCAGTACTTC.

This clonotype was seen ten or more times. The genes are TRBV4-3 and TRBJ1-5; unclear D gene. CDR1 and CDR2 from the germline V gene are LGHNA and YSLEER. V lost 0 bases, J lost 1 base, and 13 bases lay in between. The CDR3 covers 17 residues. The CDR3 sequence is CASSQDWGGSSNQPQHF. CDR3 DNA: TGCGCCAGCAGCCAAGATTGGGGAGGTTCGAGCAATCAGCCCCAGCATTTT.

This clonotype was seen at least ten times. V usage is TRBV20-1 and J usage is TRBJ2-7, with TRBD2 identical over 9 bases. Unmatched junction bases numbered 7, after V lost 5 bases and J lost 2 bases. The V gene's germline CDR1 is DFQATT and CDR2 SNEGSKA (reference sequence). The CDR3 totals 14 residues. This CDR3 reads CSAPNSGSAYEQYF. The CDR3 DNA follows: TGCAGTGCTCCGAATAGCGGGAGCGCCTACGAGCAGTACTTC.

This clonotype was counted at least ten times. The V call is TRBV10-3, the J call TRBJ2-2; D not certain. Between the trimmed V and J ends, which lost 2 bases and 0 bases, there was a span of 7 bases. The germline gives CDR1 ENHRY, CDR2 SYGVKD. The CDR3 length is 15 residues. The CDR3 nucleotides are TGTGCCATCAGTGAGGGCCCTACGAACACCGGGGAGCTGTTTTTT. Residues: CAISEGPTNTGELFF.

This chain uses TRBV5-1 with TRBJ2-2; TRBD1 might be the D (6 bases). V lost 4 bases to trimming and J lost 1 base, with 11 bases between them. Germline V lookup: CDR1 SGHRS, CDR2 YFSETQ. The CDR3 is 15 amino acids. DNA for the CDR3: TGCGCCAGCAGCGTACAGGGACAGAACACCGGGGAGCTGTTTTTT. It specifies CASSVQGQNTGELFF.

The J gene is TRBJ2-2, the V gene TRBV5-1; 7 bases line up with TRBD1. The germline V gene has CDR1 SGHRS and CDR2 YFSETQ. This CDR3 spans 16 amino acids. Trimming cost V 4 bases and J 4 bases; bases outside gene matches: 10. CDR3 DNA: TGCGCCAGCAGCGAAGACAGTACAGGGGTCACCGGGGAGCTGTTTTTT. Translating gives CASSEDSTGVTGELFF.

About this clonotype itself: One base away lies a much larger clone, so this may be a sequencing read error. The CDR3 carries no conserved terminal phenylalanine or tryptophan, so it likely arises from a read error. The chain is built from TRBV12-3 or TRBV12-4 and TRBJ1-1, with D tentatively TRBD1 (5 bases). Trimming removed 8 bases at V and 3 bases at J, with 19 bases between. The CDR3 consists of 15 residues. The CDR3 is CASDLRAGSYTEAFC. CDR3 nucleotides: TGTGCCAGCGACCTACGGGCAGGGAGCTACACTGAAGCTTTCTGT.

This clonotype was seen repeatedly, ten times or more. The chain has TRBV11-2 and TRBJ2-3; TRBD2 matches at 9 bases. The CDR3 totals 16 residues. The junction had 8 bases not matched to a gene; V was cut back by 1 base and J by 6 bases. The germline V gene has CDR1 SGHAT and CDR2 FQNNGV. Here the CDR3 DNA reads TGTGCCAGCAGCTTAGCCGGCGGGAGGGCCGCCGATACGCAGTATTTT. Its protein is CASSLAGGRAADTQYF.

The CDR3 spells CASTEEGSYNEQFF. The CDR3 coding sequence is TGCGCCAGCACTGAGGAGGGATCCTACAATGAGCAGTTCTTC. V gene TRBV5-1 combines with J gene TRBJ2-1, with D maybe TRBD2 (6 bases). Germline V lookup: CDR1 SGHRS, CDR2 YFSETQ. The V gene lost 6 bases and the J gene lost 1 base, with 11 bases spanning the gap. This CDR3 is 14 amino acids long.

The sample holds many counts of this clonotype. This chain links TRBV10-3 with TRBJ1-5; the D is unclear. CDR3 size: 13 residues. The ends were cut back, 10 bases at V and 3 bases at J, with 13 bases in the middle. Germline-derived CDR1 and CDR2 are ENHRY and SYGVKD. The DNA of the CDR3 is TGTGCCACCGCAGCGCCAGACAATCAGCCCCAGCATTTT. Translating gives CATAAPDNQPQHF.

This clonotype was counted many times. The rearrangement uses TRBV7-9 and TRBJ1-4, with D maybe TRBD1 (6 bases). CDR3 size: 14 residues. Germline V gives CDR1 SEHNR, CDR2 FQNEAQ (reference sequence). V was clipped by 2 bases and J by 6 bases, with 10 bases between them. CDR3 in DNA: TGTGCCAGCAGCTTAACGGGGGGCGATGAAAAACTGTTTTTT. Protein: CASSLTGGDEKLFF.

This clonotype was observed at least ten times. The V and J genes are TRBV27 and TRBJ1-1; D is unresolved. The V gene lost 3 bases and the J gene lost 0 bases, with 8 bases spanning the gap. This CDR3 has 14 amino acids. Germline V gives CDR1 MNHEY, CDR2 SMNVEV (reference sequence). CDR3 in DNA: TGTGCCAGCAGTTTCGGCAGCTTGAACACTGAAGCTTTCTTT. It codes for CASSFGSLNTEAFF.

The sample holds many counts of this clonotype. The chain combines TRBV5-1 with TRBJ2-3; 9 bases line up with TRBD2. This CDR3 spans 15 amino acids. Germline V gene data show CDR1 as SGHRS and CDR2 as YFSETQ. Trimming removed 1 base from V and 4 bases from J; junction bases left unmatched: 4. This chain's CDR3 is CASSLQAGGSDTQYF. The CDR3 DNA is TGCGCCAGCAGCTTGCAAGCGGGGGGCTCAGATACGCAGTATTTT.

This chain uses TRBV5-5 with TRBJ2-3; D is uncertain. Per the germline V gene, CDR1 is SGHKS and CDR2 is YYEKEE (reference sequence). CDR3 length: 13 amino acids. V was pared by 1 base and J by 6 bases, with 9 bases between. CDR3 DNA: TGTGCCAGCAGCTTGCCCACCACGGATACGCAGTATTTT. Its translation: CASSLPTTDTQYF.

The chain is built from TRBV5-1 and TRBJ2-7; D possibly corresponds to TRBD1 (6 bases). The CDR3 extends over 15 amino acids. The germline CDR1 and CDR2 sequences are SGHRS and YFSETQ. V shed 0 bases and J shed 2 bases, with 12 bases lying between them. The CDR3 reads CASSLVPGAAYEQYF. The CDR3 bases are TGCGCCAGCAGCTTGGTTCCAGGGGCGGCCTACGAGCAGTACTTC. The whole variable domain, remainder taken from reference TRBV5-1 and TRBJ2-7, is KAGVTQTPRYLIKTRGQQVTLSCSPISGHRSVSWYQQTPGQGLQFLFEYFSETQRNKGNFPGRFSGRQFSNSRSEMNVSTLELGDSALYLCASSLVPGAAYEQYFGPGTRLTVT.

This clonotype appeared many times. The chain combines TRBV7-2 with TRBJ2-1, with a weak D call TRBD2 (5 bases). Between the trimmed V and J ends, which lost 10 bases and 0 bases, there was a span of 10 bases. The germline V gene has CDR1 SGHTA and CDR2 FQGNSA. The CDR3 runs to 13 residues. The CDR3 is CAITGSSYNEQFF. In nucleotides, the CDR3 is TGTGCCATTACGGGGAGCTCCTACAATGAGCAGTTCTTC.

This rearrangement joins TRBV20-1 to TRBJ2-1; TRBD2 agrees at 8 bases. There are 16 residues in the CDR3. The J segment lost 4 bases and the V segment lost 4 bases, leaving 12 bases of the junction unmatched. The germline V gene encodes CDR1 DFQATT and CDR2 SNEGSKA (reference sequence). The CDR3 spells CSAISRGQRGYNEQFF. As DNA, the CDR3 is TGCAGTGCTATCTCGCGGGGCCAGCGGGGGTACAATGAGCAGTTCTTC.

V is TRBV15 and J is TRBJ2-3; D gene unclear. Germline CDR1 and CDR2: LNHNV and YYDKDF (reference sequence). V lost 0 bases and J lost 4, with 11 bases in between. The CDR3 has 15 residues. The DNA of the CDR3 is TGTGCCACCAGCAGAGAGGTAGTTTTGGCAGATACGCAGTATTTT. The encoded protein is CATSREVVLADTQYF.

The chain is built from TRBV20-1 and TRBJ2-1, with TRBD2 matching over 8 bases. This CDR3 is built from 15 residues. V was clipped by 0 bases and J by 5 bases; unmatched bases: 6. Germline CDR1 and CDR2: DFQATT and SNEGSKA (reference sequence). The DNA of the CDR3 is TGCAGTGCTAGAGATAGTCTAGCGGGTAACAATGAGCAGTTCTTC. This translates into CSARDSLAGNNEQFF.

This clonotype was counted many times. The chain employs TRBV28 and TRBJ2-7, with TRBD2 matching over 8 bases. CDR1 is MDHEN, CDR2 SYDVKM, per germline. The trim removed 5 bases at V and 0 bases at J, leaving 9 bases unmatched. The CDR3 runs 16 residues. The CDR3 sequence: CASSPIAGKISYEQYF. CDR3 coding DNA: TGTGCCAGCAGTCCCATAGCGGGAAAGATCTCCTACGAGCAGTACTTC.

This clonotype was observed a few times. The chain recombines TRBV19 with TRBJ2-1; D is undetermined. CDR1 LNHDA and CDR2 SQIVND come from the germline V gene (reference sequence). The CDR3 is 12 amino acids. Trimming left V 3 bases short and J 10 bases short, with 10 bases between. The CDR3 spells CASSISLQEQFF. The CDR3 DNA sequence: TGTGCCAGTAGTATCTCTTTGCAGGAGCAGTTCTTC.

This clonotype was detected ten times or more. The V gene is TRBV7-2, the J gene TRBJ2-7; no clear D gene. In germline, CDR1 is SGHTA, CDR2 FQGNSA. CDR3 size: 14 residues. V shed 0 bases and J shed 6 bases, with 12 bases lying between them. CDR3 nucleotides: TGTGCCAGCAGCTTAGCTGTGATAACAGCCGAGCAGTACTTC. Amino acid sequence: CASSLAVITAEQYF.

This clonotype was detected only a few times. The rearrangement joins TRBV7-8 to TRBJ2-1; 9 nucleotides match TRBD2. This CDR3 contains 16 residues. CDR1 is SGHVS and CDR2 is FQNEAQ in the germline V gene. The V and J ends lost 1 base and 6 bases, in that order; junction bases with no gene match: 7. The CDR3 reads CASSLGRVAGVNEQFF. In DNA form, the CDR3 reads TGTGCCAGCAGCTTAGGTCGGGTAGCGGGAGTCAATGAGCAGTTCTTC.

This clonotype showed up just a few times. V and J are TRBV20-1 and TRBJ2-1, with 13 positions matching TRBD2. The V gene's germline CDR1 is DFQATT and CDR2 SNEGSKA (reference sequence). The CDR3 has 19 amino acids. The V gene end was trimmed by 0 bases and the J gene end by 0 bases; junction bases not matched to a gene: 8. The CDR3 sequence: CSARDGGTSGDVSYNEQFF. For the CDR3, the DNA is TGCAGTGCTAGAGATGGGGGGACTAGCGGGGACGTCTCCTACAATGAGCAGTTCTTC.

Many counts were recorded for this clonotype. The rearrangement links TRBV29-1 to TRBJ2-5, with 15 bases fitting TRBD2. Germline V gene sequence: CDR1 SQVTM, CDR2 ANQGSEA. The CDR3 spans 18 residues. V lost 0 bases to trimming and J lost 4 bases; unmatched junction nucleotides: 9. The CDR3 DNA reads TGCAGCGTTGAAGACGCCGGACTAGCGGGAGGGCCCTCAGAGACCCAGTACTTC. Translating it yields CSVEDAGLAGGPSETQYF.

Only a few counts were recorded for this clonotype. The chain joins TRBV5-1 to TRBJ2-4; tentative D call: TRBD1 (6 bases). Trimming removed 4 bases from V and 3 bases from J, with 11 bases in between. This CDR3 has 14 amino acids. Per germline, CDR1 SGHRS and CDR2 YFSETQ. This CDR3 reads CASSNTGFKNIQYF. CDR3 DNA sequence: TGCGCCAGCAGCAATACAGGGTTCAAAAACATTCAGTACTTC. The full variable domain, rest sourced from reference TRBV5-1 and TRBJ2-4, is KAGVTQTPRYLIKTRGQQVTLSCSPISGHRSVSWYQQTPGQGLQFLFEYFSETQRNKGNFPGRFSGRQFSNSRSEMNVSTLELGDSALYLCASSNTGFKNIQYFGAGTRLSVL.

In this sample, this clonotype turned up many times. J is TRBJ2-2 and V is TRBV6-4, with D uncertain. Trimming took off 2 bases at V and 3 bases at J, with 4 bases between the two ends. CDR1 is MRHNA, CDR2 SNTAGT, per germline. The CDR3 has 13 residues. This CDR3 is CASSDRDTGELFF. CDR3 nucleotide sequence: TGTGCCAGCAGTGACAGGGACACCGGGGAGCTGTTTTTT.

This clonotype was counted a few times. This chain links TRBV10-3 with TRBJ2-2; D is perhaps TRBD1 (6 bases). Germline CDR1 and CDR2: ENHRY and SYGVKD. The CDR3 loop spans 14 amino acids. Trimming removed 6 bases from V and 6 bases from J, with 14 bases in between. CDR3 bases: TGTGCCATCAGCCCCTTAGGACAGTCCGGGGAGCTGTTTTTT. Protein product: CAISPLGQSGELFF.

The chain has TRBV7-9 and TRBJ2-7; 7 nucleotides line up with TRBD1. The CDR3 has 15 residues. The germline V gene encodes CDR1 SEHNR and CDR2 FQNEAQ (reference sequence). J lost 5 bases, V lost 3 bases, and 10 bases had no gene match. The CDR3 here is CASSFRQGVMNEQYF. For the CDR3, the DNA is TGTGCCAGCAGCTTTCGACAGGGTGTGATGAACGAGCAGTACTTC.